The text below deals with one TCR beta chain. The entry originates in a study of cytomegalovirus exposure and HLA in healthy donors. Vbeta (60) and Jbeta (13) primers were used in the PCR. Only in-frame clones appear in the TCRdb table, and some are missing; sequencing was by immunoSEQ multiplex PCR. This sample carries 100,000 or so clones, roughly three quarters of them seen once, and the ten largest clones take around 4.4%. Input material: PBMCs. The receptor was derived from a man in his forties in good health and CMV-seronegative.

The DNA for the CDR3 is TGTGCTAGTGGTTTGTCGGGGGGGCGCACAGATACGCAGTATTTT. It specifies CASGLSGGRTDTQYF. The chain combines TRBV12-5 with TRBJ2-3; 8 positions match TRBD2. Per the germline V gene, CDR1 is LGHNT and CDR2 is FRNRAP. V lost 2 bases to trimming and J lost 1 base; unmatched junction nucleotides: 2. This CDR3 region has 15 residues. The full variable domain, with the rest looked up from reference TRBV12-5 and TRBJ2-3, is DARVTQTPRHKVTEMGQEVTMRCQPILGHNTVFWYRQTMMQGLELLAYFRNRAPLDDSGMPKDRFSAEMPDATLATLKIQPSEPRDSAVYFCASGLSGGRTDTQYFGPGTRLTVL.